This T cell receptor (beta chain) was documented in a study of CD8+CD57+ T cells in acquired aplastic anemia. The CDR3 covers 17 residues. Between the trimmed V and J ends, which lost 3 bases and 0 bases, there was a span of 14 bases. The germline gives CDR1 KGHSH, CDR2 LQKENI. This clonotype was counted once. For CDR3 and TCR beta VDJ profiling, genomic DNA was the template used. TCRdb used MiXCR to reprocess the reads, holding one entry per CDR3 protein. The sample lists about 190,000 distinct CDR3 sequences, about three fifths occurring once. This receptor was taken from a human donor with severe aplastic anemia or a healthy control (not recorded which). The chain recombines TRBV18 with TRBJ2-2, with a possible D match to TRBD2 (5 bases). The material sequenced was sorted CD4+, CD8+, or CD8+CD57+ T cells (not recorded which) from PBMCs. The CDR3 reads CASSPSSSWSNTGELFF. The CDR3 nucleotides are TGTGCCAGCTCACCTTCTAGCAGTTGGTCGAACACCGGGGAGCTGTTTTTT. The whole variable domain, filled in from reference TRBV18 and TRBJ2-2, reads NAGVMQNPRHLVRRRGQEARLRCSPMKGHSHVYWYRQLPEEGLKFMVYLQKENIIDESGMPKERFSAEFPKEGPSILRIQQVVRGDSAAYFCASSPSSSWSNTGELFFGEGSRLTVL.